This T cell receptor beta chain was found in a study of OX40 agonist ivuxolimab in advanced cancers. This CDR3 contains 14 residues. CDR1 and CDR2 (germline): SEHNR, FQNEAQ (reference sequence). V was pared by 4 bases and J by 5 bases, with 4 bases of the junction left unmatched. Profiling relied on immunoSEQ multiplex PCR, and the TCRdb table lists in-frame clones only, not all of them. Among about 100,000 clones listed, around 94% were seen once. The sequencing here drew on CD4+ or CD8+ T cells sorted from blood, taken in a trial of the OX40 agonist ivuxolimab. This receptor was obtained from an adult with an advanced solid tumor such as melanoma, head and neck, liver or kidney cancer. This chain uses TRBV7-9 with TRBJ1-5, with 8 bases identical to TRBD1. CDR3 sequence (DNA): TGTGCCAGCAGCTCGGACAGGGCTTATCAGCCCCAGCATTTT. Protein product: CASSSDRAYQPQHF.